The 11 T cell receptor beta chains listed next were all sequenced from one sample in a study of blood T cell repertoires in COVID-19. Assay used: immunoSEQ multiplex PCR; TCRdb lists only in-frame clones, some missing. Of roughly 150,000 clones in the sample, around three quarters were seen once. Sample: PBMCs or T cells enriched from blood (not recorded which). The source is a woman aged 65 to 85 in a cohort exposed to, infected with or recovered from COVID-19 (not recorded which).

With respect to this clone: The same CDR3 arises from other DNA sequences in this sample as well. The rearrangement joins TRBV5-1 to TRBJ1-1, with D perhaps matching TRBD1 (6 bases). The V end was cut by 3 bases, the J end by 0 bases, with 9 bases between. CDR1 SGHRS and CDR2 YFSETQ come from the germline V gene. This CDR3 is built from 14 residues. The CDR3 coding sequence is TGCGCCAGCAGCTCACAGGGTTTGAACACTGAAGCTTTCTTT. Protein product: CASSSQGLNTEAFF.

This clone was seen only a few times. The genes are TRBV15 and TRBJ2-2; the match to TRBD1 covers 7 bases. The ends lost 2 bases at V and 7 bases at J; junction bases unmatched: 4. CDR1 and CDR2 from the germline V gene are LNHNV and YYDKDF (reference sequence). The CDR3 consists of 14 residues. The CDR3 DNA reads as TGTGCCACCAGCAGACGGACAGGTTACGGGGAGCTGTTTTTT. Encoded protein: CATSRRTGYGELFF.

The V gene is TRBV5-4, the J gene TRBJ2-7, with D perhaps TRBD2 (5 bases). Trimming cost V 0 bases and J 4 bases, with 14 bases left between them. CDR3 length equals 15 residues. Looked up from germline, CDR1 is SGHNT and CDR2 is YYREEE (reference sequence). As DNA, the CDR3 is TGTGCCAGCAGCTTGGGAGGAGGTACGCTATACGAGCAGTACTTC. Translating gives CASSLGGGTLYEQYF.

The chain is built from TRBV11-3 and TRBJ2-1, with 8 bases identical to TRBD2. CDR1 and CDR2 from the germline V gene are SGHNT and YENEEA. Trimming cost V 3 bases and J 0 bases; bases outside gene matches: 1. This CDR3 is 15 amino acids long. CDR3 loop: CASSFSGISYNEQFF. The CDR3 DNA is TGTGCCAGCAGCTTTAGCGGGATCTCCTACAATGAGCAGTTCTTC.

CDR3 protein: CASSLDDRVNYGYTF. CDR3 DNA sequence: TGTGCCAGCAGCTTAGATGACAGGGTGAACTATGGCTACACCTTC. The rearrangement uses TRBV7-2 and TRBJ1-2, with 7 bases lining up with TRBD1. V gave up 1 base and J gave up 2 bases; unmatched junction bases: 4. From germline, CDR1 is SGHTA and CDR2 FQGNSA. The CDR3 covers 15 residues.

This clone was picked up one time. V gene TRBV6-5 combines with J gene TRBJ2-5, with 9 bases identical to TRBD2. There are 16 residues in the CDR3. Trimming cost V 0 bases and J 4 bases; bases outside gene matches: 6. CDR1 MNHEY and CDR2 SVGAGI come from the germline V gene. The CDR3 loop reads CASSYSYQTSGETQYF. The CDR3 nucleotides are TGTGCCAGCAGTTACTCCTACCAGACTAGCGGAGAGACCCAGTACTTC.

The DNA of the CDR3 is TGCGCCAGCAGTCAAGACAGTACGACAGGGGGCTTCTATGGCTACACCTTC. Translation: CASSQDSTTGGFYGYTF. The V gene is TRBV23-1, the J gene TRBJ1-2; the match to TRBD1 covers 10 bases. TRBV23-1 falls under the ORF class, with uncertain function. The CDR3 length is 17 residues. V lost 2 bases to trimming and J lost 4 bases; unmatched junction nucleotides: 10.

This chain joins TRBV30 and TRBJ2-5; TRBD1 is a possible D gene (6 bases). Germline assignment: CDR1 GTSNPN and CDR2 SVGIG (reference sequence). This CDR3 has 12 amino acids. CDR3: CALGQTQETQYF. The CDR3, as DNA: TGTGCACTCGGACAGACACAAGAGACCCAGTACTTC.

The genes are TRBV7-9 and TRBJ1-4, with 7 bases lining up with TRBD1. This CDR3 has 15 amino acids. The junction had 13 bases not matched to a gene; V was cut back by 3 bases and J by 12 bases. Germline V gene sequence: CDR1 SEHNR, CDR2 FQNEAQ (reference sequence). The CDR3 loop is CASSLGTAFEDQLFF. CDR3 bases: TGTGCCAGCAGCTTGGGGACAGCTTTTGAAGATCAACTGTTTTTT.

The chain combines TRBV2 with TRBJ2-5; D remains unclear. This CDR3 has 13 amino acids. CDR1 and CDR2 from the germline V gene are SNHLY and FYNNEI. Trimming took off 3 bases at V and 5 bases at J, with 10 bases between the two ends. This CDR3 reads CASSESPWETQYF. CDR3 in DNA: TGTGCCAGCAGTGAGAGTCCCTGGGAGACCCAGTACTTC.

This clone has at least ten counts. The chain combines TRBV11-3 with TRBJ2-3, with 8 positions matching TRBD2. Germline V gene data show CDR1 as SGHNT and CDR2 as YENEEA. The junction had 7 bases not matched to a gene; V was cut back by 5 bases and J by 0 bases. The CDR3 length is 16 residues. The CDR3 sequence: CASSTRTSRSTDTQYF. DNA for the CDR3: TGTGCCAGCAGCACCCGGACTAGCAGAAGCACAGATACGCAGTATTTT.